The rows below give T cell receptor beta chains drawn from one sample of a study of vaccination effects on CD4 cells after COVID-19. These receptors have no known antigen. TCRdb's copy holds only in-frame clones and misses some; the assay was immunoSEQ multiplex PCR. Among more than 60,000 clones, about 67% were seen once, and the ten largest hold 1.5% to 1.8%. Specimen: CD4+ T cells from PBMCs cultured with HCoV-229E spike peptides, collected after COVID-19 vaccination. These receptor sequences come from a human donor who received a COVID-19 vaccine. CDR3s include the opening cysteine and the closing phenylalanine or tryptophan. D genes are given only for firm matches. Clone size is shown for a subset of rows, as once, few, many or a class of expanded clone.

-,few,TRBJ1-1,TRBV28,TGTGCCAGCACTAGTCGGGTAGGAAATGAAGCTTTCTTT,CASTSRVGNEAFF
TRBD1,-,TRBJ1-1,TRBV19,TGTGCCAGTAGTATGGACAGGGCATCAAACACTGAAGCTTTCTTT,CASSMDRASNTEAFF
-,-,TRBJ1-1,TRBV10-1,TGCGCCAGCAGTGCTCGGGCGAACACTGAAGCTTTCTTT,CASSARANTEAFF
TRBD1,-,TRBJ2-2,TRBV11-2,TGTGCCAGCAGTAGCGGGACAGGGGCGGTGAGGGAGCTGTTTTTT,CASSSGTGAVRELFF
-,-,TRBJ1-5,TRBV4-1,TGCGCCAGCAGCCAAGGAACGGGAGGGGACCAGCCCCAGCATTTT,CASSQGTGGDQPQHF
-,-,TRBJ2-3,TRBV18,TGTGCCAGCTCACCAGGGGGTGGAACAGATACGCAGTATTTT,CASSPGGGTDTQYF
-,-,TRBJ2-2,TRBV7-2,TGTGCCAGCAGCCCAAGCCTGAGACACGCGAACACCGGGGAGCTGTTTTTT,CASSPSLRHANTGELFF
-,-,TRBJ2-3,TRBV7-9,TGTGCCAGCAGCTTAAGAGGAAGCGGCAGGGTGGGAGATACGCAGTATTTT,CASSLRGSGRVGDTQYF
TRBD1,-,TRBJ1-2,TRBV19,TGTGCCAGTAGTGAGAGGCCGGGACAGATCTATGGCTACACCTTC,CASSERPGQIYGYTF
-,-,TRBJ2-1,TRBV15,TGTGCCACCAGCAGAGGGGGCATTCCTTACAATGAGCAGTTCTTC,CATSRGGIPYNEQFF
-,few,TRBJ1-1,TRBV6-6,TGTGCCAGCAGTTACTCCCCGGGGGGCGGAACTGAAGCTTTCTTT,CASSYSPGGGTEAFF
-,-,TRBJ1-6,TRBV5-6,TGTGCCAGCAGCTTGACAGGGTGGAGCGGGCCACCCCTCCACTTT,CASSLTGWSGPPLHF
TRBD1,-,TRBJ1-5,TRBV12-5,TGTGCTAGTGGCAACGGACAGGGTAATAATCAGCCCCAGCATTTT,CASGNGQGNNQPQHF
-,few,TRBJ2-3,TRBV24-1,TGTGCCACCAGTGATTCGAGCGGTACGCAGTATTTT,CATSDSSGTQYF
-,-,TRBJ2-2,TRBV7-3,TGTGCCAGCGCCTCGAACACCGGGGAGCTGTTTTTT,CASASNTGELFF
TRBD1,once,TRBJ1-1,TRBV6-4,TGTGCCAGCAGTAAGACCTACCTCAGGGGGCTGGGCACTGAAGCTTTCTTT,CASSKTYLRGLGTEAFF
TRBD2,-,TRBJ2-2,TRBV24-1,TGTGCCACCAGTGACCAACCTGCGGGGGGTTACACCGGGGAGCTGTTTTTT,CATSDQPAGGYTGELFF
TRBD1,-,TRBJ2-1,TRBV5-1,TGCGCCAGCAGCTTGGCGGGGACAGGGATGGGTTACAATGAGCAGTTCTTC,CASSLAGTGMGYNEQFF
-,once,TRBJ1-2,TRBV24-1,TGTGCCACCAGTGAACCCACAGGGAATGGCTACACCTTC,CATSEPTGNGYTF
-,-,TRBJ1-6,TRBV24-1,TGTGCCACCAGTGATAATAATTCACCCCTCCACTTT,CATSDNNSPLHF
-,-,TRBJ2-2,TRBV7-2,TGTGCCAGCAGCTTGTCTCTATCGAACACCGGGGAGCTGTTTTTT,CASSLSLSNTGELFF
TRBD1,-,TRBJ1-5,TRBV28,TGTGCCAGCAGTTTATGGGACAGGGGGATTCAGCCCCAGCATTTT,CASSLWDRGIQPQHF
-,once,TRBJ1-1,TRBV7-9,TGTGCCAGCAGCTTAGAGAGGCACGGCACTGAAGCTTTCTTT,CASSLERHGTEAFF
TRBD1,-,TRBJ1-5,TRBV5-1,TGCGCCAGCAGCTTGACGACAGGGGGCAATCAGCCCCAGCATTTT,CASSLTTGGNQPQHF
-,-,TRBJ2-3,TRBV27,TGTGCCAGCAGCTTAGGGCCCACTAGCATCTCGGGGACAGATACGCAGTATTTT,CASSLGPTSISGTDTQYF
TRBD1,-,TRBJ2-5,TRBV18,TGTGCCAGCTCTTCCGGACAGGGAGAGACCCAGTACTTC,CASSSGQGETQYF
TRBD2,-,TRBJ2-5,TRBV9,TGTGCCAGCAGCGTAGGTAGCGGGGGGGCCGGGAAGACCCAGTACTTC,CASSVGSGGAGKTQYF
-,few,TRBJ2-1,TRBV5-1,TGCGCCAGCAGCTTGGAAGTTGCGGTGGACCCCTACAATGAGCAGTTCTTC,CASSLEVAVDPYNEQFF
TRBD1,-,TRBJ1-1,TRBV6-5,TGTGCCAGCAGTTATGACAGGGATCTCGGCACTGAAGCTTTCTTT,CASSYDRDLGTEAFF
-,-,TRBJ1-4,TRBV4-1,TGCGCCAGCAGCCAAGGGTACAGTGAAAAACTGTTTTTT,CASSQGYSEKLFF
-,-,TRBJ2-3,TRBV7-9,TGTGCCAGCAGCTTAGTGGGTACTCCTGGTGGTACGCAGTATTTT,CASSLVGTPGGTQYF
-,-,TRBJ1-2,TRBV5-1,TGCGCCAGCAGCTTGGACAGGAGAGCACTCAACTATGGCTACACCTTC,CASSLDRRALNYGYTF
-,-,TRBJ1-2,TRBV4-3,TGCGCCAGCAGCCAAGTTTACAGGGAGGACTATGGCTACACCTTC,CASSQVYREDYGYTF
-,-,TRBJ2-6,TRBV2,TGTGCCAGCAGCTACGATCTCAACTCTGGGGCCAACGTCCTGACTTTC,CASSYDLNSGANVLTF
-,-,TRBJ2-1,TRBV5-1,TGCGCCAGCAGCCCTTTCGCGGCAGGGTCCTACAATGAGCAGTTCTTC,CASSPFAAGSYNEQFF
-,-,TRBJ1-3,TRBV6-5,TGTGCCAGCAGTTACAGGGAGGCTGGAAACACCATATATTTT,CASSYREAGNTIYF
TRBD1,-,TRBJ1-5,TRBV6-5,TGTGCCAGCAGTCAGACAGGGTTCAATCAGCCCCAGCATTTT,CASSQTGFNQPQHF
-,few,TRBJ1-5,TRBV5-6,TGTGCCAGCAGCGATAGGGGCAATCAGCCCCAGCATTTT,CASSDRGNQPQHF
-,-,TRBJ1-1,TRBV4-1,TGCGCCAGCAGCGCAGGCGGGGGCTGGACTGAAGCTTTCTTT,CASSAGGGWTEAFF
TRBD1,-,TRBJ2-5,TRBV30,TGTGCCTGGGGCGGACAGGGCGCCGAGACCCAGTACTTC,CAWGGQGAETQYF
-,-,TRBJ1-6,TRBV19,TGTGCCAGTAGTATCCCCGGCGGGCCGGTTTCACCCCTCCACTTT,CASSIPGGPVSPLHF
-,-,TRBJ2-3,TRBV11-2,TGTGCCAGCAGCTGGACCCCTCAAGGCGACACAGATACGCAGTATTTT,CASSWTPQGDTDTQYF
TRBD1,-,TRBJ1-2,TRBV9,TGTGCCAGCAGCGTAGTTCAGGGGGCGTTTAATGGCTACACCTTC,CASSVVQGAFNGYTF
TRBD1,-,TRBJ2-2,TRBV7-9,TGTGCCAGCAGCGAACGGACAGGGGTAAACACCGGGGAGCTGTTTTTT,CASSERTGVNTGELFF
TRBD1,once,TRBJ2-6,TRBV7-6,TGTGCCAGCAGCTATAAACCTCCAGGGGGCACTGGGGCCAACGTCCTGACTTTC,CASSYKPPGGTGANVLTF
-,-,TRBJ2-3,TRBV19,TGTGCCAGCAGGGGGGGGAACGCAGATACGCAGTATTTT,CASRGGNADTQYF
-,-,TRBJ2-5,TRBV5-4,TGTGCCAGCAGCCCCAATGGGGGGGGGCGAGAGACCCAGTACTTC,CASSPNGGGRETQYF
-,-,TRBJ2-5,TRBV5-1,TGCGCCAGCAGCCCCGGGACACTGTGGGAGACCCAGTACTTC,CASSPGTLWETQYF
-,-,TRBJ2-2,TRBV7-8,TGTGCCAGCAGCTTAGGACTCAACACCGGGGAGCTGTTTTTT,CASSLGLNTGELFF
TRBD2,-,TRBJ2-5,TRBV9,TGTGCCAGCAGCCCGAGCTCCCACCAGGTGGGAATAGCGGGGGGCCGGGAGACCCAGTACTTC,CASSPSSHQVGIAGGRETQYF